The source of this TCR beta chain is a study of blood T cell repertoires in COVID-19. Whole-study context: COVID-19 samples, acute and convalescent, were from the United States, Italy and Spain.

Self-reported history from a screening survey and questionnaire set each donor's cohort. Sequencing was performed with immunoSEQ multiplex PCR; in TCRdb, only in-frame clones are kept and a portion is missing. The repertoire holds approximately 220,000 clones, with under 90% as singletons. What was sequenced was PBMCs or T cells enriched from blood (not recorded which). The receptor was derived from a woman aged 25 to 39 with acute COVID-19.

For the CDR3, the DNA is TGTGCCAGCAGCTTGGCGCTAGACAGGATCTTAGCCAAAAACATTCAGTACTTC. It codes for CASSLALDRILAKNIQYF. This rearrangement joins TRBV7-9 to TRBJ2-4, with a possible D match to TRBD1 (6 bases). Trimming removed 3 bases from V and 0 bases from J, with 18 bases in between. The V gene's germline CDR1 is SEHNR and CDR2 FQNEAQ (reference sequence). CDR3 length equals 18 residues.